The entry below gives a single TCR beta chain sequence along with its context. As yet, its antigen is unknown. The repertoire was sequenced with immunoSEQ multiplex PCR; TCRdb's copy has only in-frame clones and lacks some. Here the sample spans some 30,000 clones, almost 85% being singletons. The germline V and J ends were trimmed by 4 bases and 7 bases, with 13 bases remaining between them. CDR3 size: 12 residues. Germline V CDR1 and CDR2: SQVTM, ANQGSEA. This record comes from a study of OX40 agonist ivuxolimab in advanced cancers. Collection of blood occurred at baseline, at cycle 4 day 1, and at cycle 7 day 1. Findings and limits, study-wide: A proportion of nonresponders additionally exhibited low normalized T-cell clonal expansion. There was clonal expansion of CD4+ and CD8+ blood T cells by week 6 at 0.1 to 3.0 mg/kg. Relatively little clonal expansion, among the lowest observed, appeared in partial responders at 0.1-3.0 mg/kg.

The sequencing here drew on CD4+ or CD8+ T cells sorted from blood, taken in a trial of the OX40 agonist ivuxolimab. The J gene is TRBJ1-1, the V gene TRBV29-1; TRBD1 might be the D (5 bases). This sequence originates from an adult with an advanced solid tumor such as melanoma, head and neck, liver or kidney cancer. The CDR3 region has the DNA TGCAGCGTTGTAAAGGGGTGGGATGAAGCTTTCTTT. Protein product: CSVVKGWDEAFF.